The 25 T cell receptor beta chains presented below share a single source sample, sequenced in a study of cytomegalovirus exposure and HLA in healthy donors. With 60 Vbeta and 13 Jbeta primers, the PCR was carried out. Data came from immunoSEQ multiplex PCR; TCRdb stores just in-frame clones and leaves some out. The sample lists 110,000 to 150,000 clones; about four fifths were seen once. Sequenced: PBMCs. The source is a male donor in good health and CMV-seronegative.

The chain links TRBV9 to TRBJ2-1, with 11 positions matching TRBD1. Trimming cost V 0 bases and J 6 bases; bases outside gene matches: 2. The CDR3 is made up of 15 amino acids. Germline CDR1 and CDR2: SGDLS and YYNGEE. CDR3 bases: TGTGCCAGCAGCGTAGCCGGGACAGGGGGCAATGAGCAGTTCTTC. This translates into CASSVAGTGGNEQFF.

In this sample, this clone turned up once. The V and J genes are TRBV19 and TRBJ2-3, with 10 bases identical to TRBD2. Germline V gives CDR1 LNHDA, CDR2 SQIVND (reference sequence). The CDR3 sequence is 15 residues long. V gave up 4 bases and J gave up 3 bases; unmatched junction bases: 4. CDR3 region: CASSRLAGVTDTQYF. The CDR3, as DNA: TGTGCCAGTAGTAGGCTAGCGGGAGTTACAGATACGCAGTATTTT.

The J gene is TRBJ2-7, the V gene TRBV25-1; the match to TRBD1 covers 7 bases. Germline lookup yields CDR1 MGHDK and CDR2 SYGVNS. The CDR3 covers 14 residues. V lost 6 bases to trimming and J lost 0 bases; unmatched junction nucleotides: 5. The CDR3 is CASRQGPASYEQYF. The CDR3 DNA reads as TGTGCCAGCAGACAGGGGCCAGCCTCCTACGAGCAGTACTTC.

The chain is built from TRBV7-9 and TRBJ2-4; tentative D call: TRBD1 (6 bases). The CDR3 extends over 16 amino acids. The V gene's germline CDR1 is SEHNR and CDR2 FQNEAQ (reference sequence). V lost 5 bases and J 5 bases, leaving 19 bases between the germline ends. CDR3 in amino acids: CASSVPQGWNENIQYF. DNA of the CDR3: TGTGCCAGCAGCGTACCACAGGGATGGAATGAAAACATTCAGTACTTC.

V gene TRBV14 combines with J gene TRBJ2-7, with 13 bases lining up with TRBD2. V shed 3 bases, J shed 5 bases, and the junction held 4 bases outside the gene matches. Per germline, CDR1 SGHDN and CDR2 FVKESK. CDR3 length equals 15 residues. The CDR3 coding sequence is TGTGCCAGCAGCCAGGGGACTAGCGGGGTCGACGAGCAGTACTTC. Translation gives CASSQGTSGVDEQYF. The whole variable domain, remainder taken from reference TRBV14 and TRBJ2-7, is EAGVTQFPSHSVIEKGQTVTLRCDPISGHDNLYWYRRVMGKEIKFLLHFVKESKQDESGMPNNRFLAERTGGTYSTLKVQPAELEDSGVYFCASSQGTSGVDEQYFGPGTRLTVT.

This clone showed up just once. The chain combines TRBV5-1 with TRBJ2-2; D may be TRBD1 (5 bases). V was cut by 8 bases and J by 6 bases, with 17 bases left in between. In germline, CDR1 is SGHRS, CDR2 YFSETQ. This CDR3 has 14 residues. The CDR3 here is CASQSTRVPGELFF. The CDR3 DNA is TGCGCCAGTCAATCGACCAGGGTTCCCGGGGAGCTGTTTTTT.

This clone was observed a single time. This chain links TRBV6-1 with TRBJ2-5, with 9 positions matching TRBD1. The J call could be wrong; TRBJ2-7 is a better fit for the DNA end. The germline V gene encodes CDR1 MNHNS and CDR2 SASEGT. The CDR3 covers 16 residues. The CDR3 DNA sequence: TGTGCCAGCAGTGAAGACCCCGGACAGGGGTCGTACGAGCAGTACTTC. It yields the protein CASSEDPGQGSYEQYF.

The chain is built from TRBV25-1 and TRBJ2-1; 11 nucleotides agree with TRBD2. Looked up from germline, CDR1 is MGHDK and CDR2 is SYGVNS. This CDR3 has 16 amino acids. V dropped 2 bases and J dropped 11; count of bases not matched to a gene: 11. CDR3: CASSEGEASGGPKQFF. The CDR3 DNA reads as TGTGCCAGCAGTGAAGGTGAGGCTAGCGGGGGGCCGAAGCAGTTCTTC. Drawing the rest from reference TRBV25-1 and TRBJ2-1, the complete variable domain is EADIYQTPRYLVIGTGKKITLECSQTMGHDKMYWYQQDPGMELHLIHYSYGVNSTEKGDLSSESTVSRIRTEHFPLTLESARPSHTSQYLCASSEGEASGGPKQFFGPGTRLTVL.

The CDR3 is CASSFGLAGGGGELFF. In nucleotides, the CDR3 is TGTGCCAGCAGCTTTGGTCTAGCGGGGGGTGGCGGGGAGCTGTTTTTT. The chain combines TRBV11-2 with TRBJ2-2, with 11 nucleotides matching TRBD2. Germline V gene lookup returns CDR1 SGHAT and CDR2 FQNNGV. V lost 3 bases and J lost 7; bases outside the gene matches: 7. This CDR3 has 16 amino acids.

This chain uses TRBV19 with TRBJ2-3; a weak D match, TRBD2 (6 bases). The CDR3 sequence is 16 residues long. Germline values: CDR1 LNHDA, CDR2 SQIVND (reference sequence). Trimming shortened V by 4 bases and J by 4 bases, and 18 bases separated the two germline ends. In nucleotides, the CDR3 is TGTGCCAGTAGTAAAGACTATCGGGGGAGCGCAGATACGCAGTATTTT. It codes for CASSKDYRGSADTQYF.

The V and J genes are TRBV11-2 and TRBJ2-5; tentatively, D is TRBD1 (7 bases). Matching the DNA end better, TRBJ2-7 makes the J call doubtful. Per the germline V gene, CDR1 is SGHAT and CDR2 is FQNNGV. There are 15 residues in the CDR3. This CDR3 reads CASSRETGIRYEQYF. The CDR3 coding sequence is TGTGCCAGCAGCCGGGAGACAGGGATACGTTACGAGCAGTACTTC.

The chain uses TRBV7-9 and TRBJ2-2, with 11 bases identical to TRBD2. The CDR3 contains 15 residues. From germline, CDR1 is SEHNR and CDR2 FQNEAQ (reference sequence). Trimming removed 6 bases from V and 6 bases from J; junction bases left unmatched: 6. The CDR3 sequence is CASSPTSGSAGELFF. CDR3 nucleotides: TGTGCCAGCAGTCCTACTAGCGGGAGCGCCGGGGAGCTGTTTTTT.

J is TRBJ2-5 and V is TRBV9; tentative D call: TRBD2 (5 bases). Looked up from germline, CDR1 is SGDLS and CDR2 is YYNGEE. The CDR3 is 15 amino acids. V shed 0 bases and J shed 2 bases, with 11 bases lying between them. The CDR3 is CASSVARADQETQYF. CDR3 DNA sequence: TGTGCCAGCAGCGTAGCTCGAGCGGATCAAGAGACCCAGTACTTC.

This chain links TRBV14 with TRBJ2-3, with TRBD1 matching over 8 bases. After removal of 4 bases from V and 4 bases from J, the junction contained 4 bases not matched to a gene. This CDR3 has 14 residues. The V gene's germline CDR1 is SGHDN and CDR2 FVKESK. The CDR3 sequence: CASSPGQGPDTQYF. The CDR3 nucleotides read TGTGCCAGCAGCCCTGGACAGGGCCCAGATACGCAGTATTTT.

The V call is TRBV27, the J call TRBJ2-5, with 7 positions matching TRBD1. Germline loops: CDR1 MNHEY, CDR2 SMNVEV (reference sequence). V shed 5 bases, J shed 3 bases, and the junction held 3 bases outside the gene matches. The CDR3 is made up of 13 amino acids. The CDR3 DNA sequence: TGTGCCAGCAGTAACACAGGGGAAGAGACCCAGTACTTC. Its translation is CASSNTGEETQYF.

This chain links TRBV2 with TRBJ2-1, with TRBD1 identical over 7 bases. Germline CDR1 and CDR2: SNHLY and FYNNEI. Trimming removed 6 bases from V and 8 bases from J; junction bases left unmatched: 4. The CDR3 spans 12 residues. The CDR3 sequence is CASRNQGDEQFF. The CDR3 DNA sequence: TGTGCCAGCAGGAACCAGGGGGATGAGCAGTTCTTC.

The V and J genes are TRBV5-1 and TRBJ1-4; D is unclear. Deletions cut 1 base from V and 3 bases from J, with 4 bases between. Germline V gene lookup returns CDR1 SGHRS and CDR2 YFSETQ. This CDR3 has 13 amino acids. The CDR3 nucleotides read TGCGCCAGCAGCTTGTCTCCTAATGAAAAACTGTTTTTT. Amino acids: CASSLSPNEKLFF.

The chain couples TRBV6-4 to TRBJ2-7, with TRBD2 identical over 11 bases. The length of the CDR3 is 13 residues. The J segment lost 6 bases and the V segment lost 6 bases, leaving 4 bases of the junction unmatched. Germline V CDR1 and CDR2: MRHNA, SNTAGT. CDR3 amino acids: CASRLAGGPEQYF. CDR3 in DNA: TGTGCCAGCAGGCTAGCGGGGGGTCCCGAGCAGTACTTC.

The gene calls are TRBV6-4 and TRBJ1-1, with D maybe TRBD1 (5 bases). V gave up 5 bases and J gave up 4 bases, with 20 bases separating them. The CDR3 runs 16 residues. Looked up from germline, CDR1 is MRHNA and CDR2 is SNTAGT. CDR3 sequence: CASSPNFGGFGTEAFF. Here the CDR3 DNA reads TGTGCCAGCAGTCCCAATTTCGGGGGTTTCGGCACTGAAGCTTTCTTT.

This clone is labeled as medium-sized (0.01 to 0.1%). The chain combines TRBV2 with TRBJ2-7, with D tentatively TRBD1 (6 bases). The ends were cut back, 6 bases at V and 3 bases at J, with 12 bases in the middle. Germline assignment: CDR1 SNHLY and CDR2 FYNNEI. The CDR3 totals 13 residues. The CDR3 nucleotides read TGTGCCAGCAGACAGGGCCCCGACTACGAGCAGTACTTC. Protein product: CASRQGPDYEQYF.

V gene TRBV5-1 combines with J gene TRBJ1-3; 8 bases line up with TRBD1. Germline values: CDR1 SGHRS, CDR2 YFSETQ. The CDR3 extends over 17 amino acids. The junction had 9 bases not matched to a gene; V was cut back by 2 bases and J by 2 bases. CDR3 in DNA: TGCGCCAGCAGCTTAACGTGGCAGGGGGCCACTGGAAACACCATATATTTT. This gives the protein CASSLTWQGATGNTIYF. Full variable domain (rest looked up from reference TRBV5-1 and TRBJ1-3): KAGVTQTPRYLIKTRGQQVTLSCSPISGHRSVSWYQQTPGQGLQFLFEYFSETQRNKGNFPGRFSGRQFSNSRSEMNVSTLELGDSALYLCASSLTWQGATGNTIYFGEGSWLTVV.

The chain uses TRBV7-8 and TRBJ2-1; D is possibly TRBD2 (6 bases). The CDR3 consists of 15 residues. V lost 5 bases and J 4 bases, leaving 15 bases between the germline ends. Germline CDR1 is SGHVS and CDR2 is FQNEAQ. The CDR3 bases are TGTGCCAGCAGCCTCCGGGACTCCCAATACAATGAGCAGTTCTTC. This translates into CASSLRDSQYNEQFF.

The J gene is TRBJ1-3, the V gene TRBV19, with D maybe TRBD1 (6 bases). Germline-derived CDR1 and CDR2 are LNHDA and SQIVND (reference sequence). The V gene lost 3 bases and the J gene lost 4 bases, with 16 bases spanning the gap. CDR3 length: 16 residues. As DNA, the CDR3 is TGTGCCAGTAGTATCGGTACAGGGTTTGGAGGAAACACCATATATTTT. This gives the protein CASSIGTGFGGNTIYF.

V usage is TRBV5-8 and J usage is TRBJ2-1; TRBD2 aligns across 12 bases. The germline CDR1 and CDR2 sequences are SGHTS and YDEGEE. V was pared by 5 bases and J by 5 bases, with 8 bases of the junction left unmatched. The CDR3 has 16 amino acids. The CDR3 here is CASSFLAGGRNNEQFF. The CDR3 DNA reads TGTGCCAGCAGTTTTCTAGCGGGAGGGCGGAACAATGAGCAGTTCTTC.

This clone has more than one count but fewer than ten. This sequence joins TRBV30 and TRBJ2-7; 7 positions match TRBD1. V lost 0 bases and J lost 7; bases outside the gene matches: 9. This CDR3 region has 14 residues. Looked up from germline, CDR1 is GTSNPN and CDR2 is SVGIG (reference sequence). CDR3: CAWSVGTVNWEQYF. CDR3 bases: TGTGCCTGGAGTGTAGGGACAGTCAATTGGGAGCAGTACTTC.